The 31 T cell receptor beta chains in this list originate from one sample, sequenced in a study of metastatic and nonmetastatic thyroid tumors (dated by TCRdb to the early 2020s). Before undergoing thyroid surgery, none of the patients had been given any kind of treatment. The library was built by means of PCR. Sequencing relied on an Illumina HiSeq 4000. TCRdb reanalyzed the raw reads on its own, using fastp at Q25 for trimming and MiXCR for clone calling, and kept in-frame beta chains. The sample profile shows 9,500 to 15,000 clones; roughly 33% of them were found once. 10% to 15% of the sample belongs to the ten largest clones. Sequenced material: tumor tissue. The receptors originated from a female donor with papillary thyroid cancer or a benign thyroid nodule (not recorded which). Some clones in this sample may be carry-over from other donors' samples.

Worth noting for this clone: At one end the junction does not follow the germline gene, possibly because of a read error. This same CDR3 is encoded by further DNA sequences in the sample. The J gene is TRBJ1-5, the V gene TRBV27, with D maybe TRBD1 (6 bases). Germline CDR1 is MNHEY and CDR2 is SMNVEV (reference sequence). CDR3 size: 13 residues. CDR3 sequence (DNA): TGTGCCAGCAGTTCCCCCCCTGGGGGGCAAAGGCACTTT. It codes for CASSSPPGGQRHF.

The chain carries TRBV6-1 and TRBJ2-1; 8 positions match TRBD2. The germline CDR1 and CDR2 sequences are MNHNS and SASEGT. This CDR3 has 12 amino acids. V gave up 2 bases and J gave up 14 bases; unmatched junction bases: 5. The CDR3 nucleotides are TGTGCCAGCAGTGAACAACGGGAGGGTGAGTTCTTC. Protein product: CASSEQREGEFF.

The rearrangement uses TRBV6-5 and TRBJ1-6, with D tentatively TRBD1 (6 bases). Trimming stripped 4 bases from V and 7 bases from J, with 8 bases between. The CDR3 consists of 13 residues. In germline, CDR1 is MNHEY, CDR2 SVGAGI. CDR3: CASSFTGNSPLHF. The DNA of the CDR3 is TGTGCCAGCAGTTTCACAGGGAATTCACCCCTCCACTTT.

V usage is TRBV5-1 and J usage is TRBJ1-1, with D unresolved. The germline V and J ends were trimmed by 3 bases and 5 bases, with 14 bases remaining between them. CDR1 SGHRS and CDR2 YFSETQ come from the germline V gene. The CDR3 spans 14 residues. CDR3: CASSSSGYGTEAFF. CDR3 DNA: TGCGCCAGCAGCTCCTCCGGCTACGGAACTGAAGCTTTCTTT.

This clone occurred a few times. The J gene is TRBJ2-2, the V gene TRBV6-8; 7 bases fit TRBD2. Germline CDR1 and CDR2: MNHGY and SAAAGT. CDR3 length: 17 residues. Losses at the gene ends were 6 bases for V and 4 bases for J; bases not matched to a gene: 14. CDR3 coding DNA: TGTGCCAGCAGAGGCCTTCGGCGGGAGCCGGGCACCGGGGAGCTGTTTTTT. This codes for CASRGLRREPGTGELFF.

V usage is TRBV5-1 and J usage is TRBJ2-7, with D maybe TRBD2 (6 bases). Deletions cut 4 bases from V and 3 bases from J, with 11 bases between. Germline V gene sequence: CDR1 SGHRS, CDR2 YFSETQ. The CDR3 is 13 amino acids. The CDR3 protein is CASSGGLFYEQYF. The CDR3 DNA reads TGCGCCAGCAGCGGGGGACTTTTCTACGAGCAGTACTTC.

V is TRBV12-3 or TRBV12-4 and J is TRBJ2-2; D possibly uses TRBD1 or TRBD2 (5 bases each). Trimming removed 3 bases at V and 3 bases at J, with 14 bases between. This CDR3 spans 16 amino acids. This chain's CDR3 is CASSFDTGTHTGELFF. The CDR3 DNA reads as TGTGCCAGCAGTTTCGATACCGGGACCCACACCGGGGAGCTGTTTTTT.

This clone was observed once. This sequence joins TRBV2 and TRBJ1-1; 7 bases are shared with TRBD1. The CDR3 loop spans 14 amino acids. V shed 3 bases, J shed 5 bases, and the junction held 6 bases outside the gene matches. Per the germline V gene, CDR1 is SNHLY and CDR2 is FYNNEI. DNA of the CDR3: TGTGCCAGCAGTGAGAACAGGGGTGTTACTGAAGCTTTCTTT. Its protein is CASSENRGVTEAFF.

By its share, this clone is medium-sized. The chain carries TRBV28 and TRBJ2-7; 10 bases are shared with TRBD1. V lost 8 bases and J lost 4; bases outside the gene matches: 5. The CDR3 is 13 amino acids. Germline CDR1 is MDHEN and CDR2 is SYDVKM. The DNA of the CDR3 is TGTGCCAGCGGCCGGGACAGGGGTTACGAGCAGTACTTC. Its protein is CASGRDRGYEQYF.

This sequence joins TRBV6-5 and TRBJ2-7, with 7 bases aligning to TRBD1. The CDR3 runs to 15 residues. Germline lookup yields CDR1 MNHEY and CDR2 SVGAGI. V dropped 5 bases and J dropped 7; count of bases not matched to a gene: 14. The CDR3 is CASSGWTGRTWEQYF. The CDR3 nucleotides are TGTGCCAGCAGTGGATGGACAGGCCGGACATGGGAGCAGTACTTC.

V usage is TRBV6-2 or TRBV6-3 and J usage is TRBJ1-1; the match to TRBD1 covers 8 bases. Germline V gene sequence: CDR1 MNHEY, CDR2 SVGEGT. The CDR3 length is 14 residues. The junction had 10 bases not matched to a gene; V was cut back by 11 bases and J by 2 bases. CDR3 sequence (DNA): TGTGCCGCGGGACAGGTTCTTTCAAACACTGAAGCTTTCTTT. Translated, it gives CAAGQVLSNTEAFF.

This sequence joins TRBV6-6 and TRBJ2-7; D might be TRBD2 (5 bases). The CDR3 consists of 15 residues. Per the germline V gene, CDR1 is MNHNY and CDR2 is SVGAGI (reference sequence). The germline V and J ends were trimmed by 2 bases and 5 bases, with 16 bases remaining between them. CDR3 nucleotides: TGTGCCAGCAGTTACACTATAAATCCCGGGGACGAGCAGTACTTC. The encoded protein is CASSYTINPGDEQYF.

This clone was counted a few times. J is TRBJ2-1 and V is TRBV6-2 or TRBV6-3; D is unclear. Trimming took 8 bases from V and 2 from J, leaving 10 bases between them. The CDR3 has 13 amino acids. CDR1 is MNHEY, CDR2 SVGEGT, per germline. CDR3 region: CASSDPPYNEQFF. The CDR3 DNA reads TGTGCCAGCTCGGACCCCCCCTACAATGAGCAGTTCTTC.

This clone was detected only a few times. V is TRBV12-3 or TRBV12-4 and J is TRBJ2-3; D not certain. This CDR3 is built from 13 residues. V gave up 1 base and J gave up 4 bases, with 6 bases separating them. The CDR3 DNA is TGTGCCAGCAGTTTAGGGGAACCAGATACGCAGTATTTT. The encoded protein is CASSLGEPDTQYF.

J is TRBJ2-7 and V is TRBV20-1, with D possibly matching TRBD2 (6 bases). Trimming removed 3 bases from V and 0 bases from J, with 9 bases in between. The CDR3 is made up of 13 amino acids. CDR1 is DFQATT and CDR2 is SNEGSKA in the germline V gene (reference sequence). CDR3 DNA: TGCAGTGCTAGGATGCGGGGCTCCTACGAGCAGTACTTC. Its translation is CSARMRGSYEQYF.

This clone is labeled as medium-sized. CDR3 in amino acids: CASSSTLVGEQFF. As DNA, the CDR3 is TGTGCCAGCAGCTCGACACTAGTTGGTGAGCAGTTCTTC. J is TRBJ2-1 and V is TRBV7-9, with D possibly TRBD2 on 5 matching bases. This CDR3 comprises 13 residues. Per germline, CDR1 SEHNR and CDR2 FQNEAQ (reference sequence). Trimming shortened V by 4 bases and J by 9 bases, and 13 bases separated the two germline ends.

This clone was seen only a few times. A read error may account for a junction end that differs from germline. The chain combines TRBV20-1 with TRBJ1-5; D remains ambiguous. CDR1 DFQATT and CDR2 SNEGSKA come from the germline V gene (reference sequence). CDR3 length equals 16 residues. As DNA, the CDR3 is TGCAGTGCTAGTCACCCGGGAAAGTTAAGAAATCAACCCCAGCATTTT. Residues: CSASHPGKLRNQPQHF.

As to this clone: One junction end disagrees with the germline gene, perhaps due to a read error. The CDR3 region is CASSTPSGRNTVELFF. CDR3 nucleotide sequence: TGTGCCAGCAGTACCCCTAGCGGGAGGAACACCGTGGAGCTTTTTTTT. The rearrangement joins TRBV6-1 to TRBJ2-2; 11 bases map to TRBD2. Germline loops: CDR1 MNHNS, CDR2 SASEGT. The CDR3 loop spans 16 amino acids.

This clone was seen more than once but under ten times. The chain uses TRBV6-2 or TRBV6-3 and TRBJ1-2; D is undetermined. Trimming took 5 bases from V and 7 from J, leaving 17 bases between them. Germline loops: CDR1 MNHEY, CDR2 SVGEGT. This CDR3 spans 14 amino acids. The DNA for the CDR3 is TGTGCCAGCAGTCTCATCCGGGCCTCCCGTGGCTACACCTTC. Protein: CASSLIRASRGYTF.

This clone occurred a few times. The chain uses TRBV11-2 and TRBJ2-7, with 8 positions matching TRBD1. This CDR3 is 15 amino acids long. With 8 bases clipped from V and 1 base from J, the junction kept 10 bases outside the gene matches. CDR1 SGHAT and CDR2 FQNNGV come from the germline V gene. DNA of the CDR3: TGTGCCAGCGGCCAGACAGGGGAGGTTTCCTACGAGCAGTACTTC. The encoded protein is CASGQTGEVSYEQYF.

This clone is medium-sized by share. This chain uses TRBV7-8 with TRBJ2-7, with D tentatively TRBD1 or TRBD2 (6 bases each). V shed 2 bases and J shed 0 bases, with 11 bases lying between them. CDR3 length: 15 amino acids. The germline V gene has CDR1 SGHVS and CDR2 FQNEAQ. CDR3 in DNA: TGTGCCAGCAGCTTAAGGGGGGAAAGCTCCTACGAGCAGTACTTC. This translates into CASSLRGESSYEQYF.

A remark on this clone: The junction departs from germline at one end; a sequencing error may be responsible. Different DNA sequences within this sample yield the same CDR3. The rearrangement links TRBV4-3 to TRBJ1-1; 9 positions match TRBD1. This CDR3 has 15 amino acids. Germline V gene data show CDR1 as LGHNA and CDR2 as YSLEER. CDR3 region: CASSRDRGARTEAFF. The CDR3 coding sequence is TGCGCCAGTAGCCGAGACAGGGGGGCGAGGACTGAAGCTTTCTTT.

The chain joins TRBV9 to TRBJ2-4, with TRBD2 matching over 14 bases. CDR3 length: 21 amino acids. Germline trimming cut 4 bases from V and 0 bases from J; bases unmatched to any gene: 15. Germline V gene lookup returns CDR1 SGDLS and CDR2 YYNGEE. CDR3 loop: CASSRGLAGAIAGPAKNIQYF. CDR3 DNA sequence: TGTGCCAGCAGCCGGGGACTAGCGGGAGCCATCGCAGGACCAGCCAAAAACATTCAGTACTTC.

Note on this clone: This may be a read error, as it is one base from a much larger clone. The chain carries TRBV29-1 and TRBJ2-3, with no clear D. Trimming cost V 7 bases and J 0 bases, with 8 bases left between them. Germline values: CDR1 SQVTM, CDR2 ANQGSEA. This CDR3 has 12 amino acids. The CDR3 DNA reads as TGCAGCGCCTATATCAGCACAGATACGCAGTATTTT. Translation: CSAYISTDTQYF.

This clone has only a few counts. The V call is TRBV6-6, the J call TRBJ2-1; D gene ambiguous. The V gene's germline CDR1 is MNHNY and CDR2 SVGAGI (reference sequence). The CDR3 consists of 14 residues. V lost 3 bases to trimming and J lost 2 bases, with 8 bases between them. CDR3 nucleotide sequence: TGTGCCAGCAGTTATGGTGGGACCTACAATGAGCAGTTCTTC. Amino acid sequence: CASSYGGTYNEQFF.

This clone showed up just a few times. The chain uses TRBV5-1 and TRBJ2-3; the D gene could be TRBD1 or TRBD2 (6 bases each). Germline values: CDR1 SGHRS, CDR2 YFSETQ. The CDR3 runs 14 residues. The germline V and J ends were trimmed by 4 bases and 3 bases, with 12 bases remaining between them. The CDR3 region is CASSPGGLTDTQYF. The CDR3 DNA is TGCGCCAGCAGCCCCGGGGGCTTGACAGATACGCAGTATTTT.

By share, this clone ranks as medium-sized (0.01 to 0.1%). The V and J genes are TRBV15 and TRBJ2-7; 8 positions agree with TRBD1. Germline CDR1 and CDR2: LNHNV and YYDKDF (reference sequence). With V trimmed by 0 bases and J by 4 bases, 5 bases remained unmatched. The CDR3 is made up of 15 amino acids. This CDR3 reads CATSRDRQGAYEQYF. The CDR3 DNA sequence: TGTGCCACCAGCAGAGATAGGCAGGGGGCTTACGAGCAGTACTTC.

Within the sample, this clone is medium-sized. The rearrangement uses TRBV11-2 and TRBJ2-7; 7 bases are shared with TRBD1. The CDR3 is made up of 15 amino acids. V lost 5 bases, J lost 0 bases, and 7 bases stayed unmatched. Germline V lookup: CDR1 SGHAT, CDR2 FQNNGV. The CDR3 DNA reads as TGTGCCAGCAGCCGAGACAGGGTGACCTCCTACGAGCAGTACTTC. As protein: CASSRDRVTSYEQYF.

DNA of the CDR3: TGTGCCAGCAGTGAAGTCGTAGCTATGAACACTGAAGCTTTCTTT. It specifies CASSEVVAMNTEAFF. This chain joins TRBV6-1 and TRBJ1-1; D unclear. Trimming shortened V by 1 base and J by 0 bases, and 9 bases separated the two germline ends. This CDR3 has 15 amino acids. Germline V gene sequence: CDR1 MNHNS, CDR2 SASEGT.

The chain uses TRBV20-1 and TRBJ1-5; maybe TRBD1 (5 bases). There are 15 residues in the CDR3. Trimming left V 4 bases short and J 4 bases short, with 17 bases between. Germline V CDR1 and CDR2: DFQATT, SNEGSKA (reference sequence). The CDR3 protein is CSANPRDFPNQPQHF. CDR3 nucleotides: TGCAGTGCTAATCCCAGGGATTTCCCGAATCAGCCCCAGCATTTT.

This clone is labeled as medium-sized. The chain carries TRBV6-1 and TRBJ2-2; no clear D. Germline values: CDR1 MNHNS, CDR2 SASEGT. V shed 5 bases and J shed 8 bases, with 18 bases lying between them. This CDR3 region has 15 residues. CDR3 sequence: CASSHRTGLSGELFF. For the CDR3, the DNA is TGTGCCAGCAGTCATAGGACCGGATTGTCGGGGGAGCTGTTTTTT.